One T cell receptor (beta chain) is described in this entry. The data are from a study of shared clonotypes between healthy human individuals. Profiling relied on immunoSEQ multiplex PCR, and the TCRdb table lists in-frame clones only, not all of them. The repertoire has around 1,100,000 clones, approximately 80% of them found once; the top ten carry roughly 0.83%. Sample: memory CD4+ T cells from PBMCs. Subset described: CD45RA-negative fraction. The receptor comes from a young man in good health. Some clones in this sample may be carry-over from other donors' samples.

The CDR3 sequence is CASSLSRGGGYTF. In DNA form, the CDR3 reads TGTGCCAGCAGCTTGAGCAGAGGGGGAGGCTACACCTTC. The rearrangement links TRBV7-9 to TRBJ1-2, with D possibly matching TRBD1 (6 bases). Germline V lookup: CDR1 SEHNR, CDR2 FQNEAQ (reference sequence). CDR3 length: 13 residues. V lost 3 bases and J lost 8, with 13 bases in between.